This T cell receptor (beta chain) originates from a study of Tregs in tolerant kidney transplant recipients. Findings of the study overall: Nucleotide sequences could not be compared across some patients' samples due to primer changes.

To note about this clone: Antigen: not known.

The CDR3 runs 15 residues. The junction had 6 bases not matched to a gene; V was cut back by 6 bases and J by 3 bases. From germline, CDR1 is MNHEY and CDR2 SVGAGI. Sequencing was performed with immunoSEQ multiplex PCR; in TCRdb, only in-frame clones are kept and a portion is missing. The repertoire includes some 21,000 clones, 81% of them detected once, and roughly 23% sits in the top ten. The nonmyeloablative bone marrow transplants came from related graft donors, with transient mixed chimerism. Thawed PBMCs were FACS-sorted into unstimulated CD4+CD25+CD127- regulatory T cells, CD4+CD25- non-regulatory cells, CD4 and CD8 cells.

This chain links TRBV6-5 with TRBJ2-7, with 12 positions matching TRBD2. This TCR was recovered from a human patient who received a combined kidney and bone marrow transplant. A subset of T cells may come from the graft donor. The sequences come from CD8+ T cells from blood (PBMCs), collected 6 months after the transplant. The CDR3 here is CASSPGLAGNYEQYF. The CDR3 DNA sequence: TGTGCCAGCAGCCCCGGACTAGCGGGAAACTACGAGCAGTACTTC.